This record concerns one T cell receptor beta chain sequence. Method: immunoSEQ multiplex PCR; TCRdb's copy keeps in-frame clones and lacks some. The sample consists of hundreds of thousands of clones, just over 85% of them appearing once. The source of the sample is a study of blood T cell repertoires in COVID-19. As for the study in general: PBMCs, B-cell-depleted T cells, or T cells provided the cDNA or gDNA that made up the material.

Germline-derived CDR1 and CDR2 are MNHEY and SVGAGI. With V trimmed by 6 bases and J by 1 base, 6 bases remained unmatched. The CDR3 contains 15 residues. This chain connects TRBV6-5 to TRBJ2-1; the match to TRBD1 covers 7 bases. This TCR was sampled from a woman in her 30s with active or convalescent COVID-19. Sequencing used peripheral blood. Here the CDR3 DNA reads TGTGCCAGCAGAGCATCAGGGGGTTCCTACAATGAGCAGTTCTTC. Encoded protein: CASRASGGSYNEQFF.